This entry features one TCR beta chain sequence. Authors' analysis steps: Estimation of nucleated cell counts relied on the amplification of reference gene primers. The data were produced by immunoSEQ multiplex PCR, yet TCRdb's version contains in-frame clones alone and is incomplete. V, J and clone size derive from that table, while D and trimming were established from the DNA sequence. The table lists about 59,000 clones, 65% to 90% of them singletons. The sample is drawn from a study of blood T cell repertoires in COVID-19. Background on the study: COVID-19 samples from acute and convalescent phases originated in the United States, Italy and Spain. The analysed material was cDNA or gDNA that came from T cells, B-cell-depleted T cells, or PBMCs.

The trim removed 4 bases at V and 6 bases at J, leaving 8 bases unmatched. This CDR3 is built from 16 residues. The germline CDR1 and CDR2 sequences are KGHDR and SFDVKD. The source of this sequence is a woman older than 75 with active or convalescent COVID-19. The sample comprised peripheral blood. The gene calls are TRBV24-1 and TRBJ2-3; 11 positions match TRBD2. The CDR3 DNA reads as TGTGCCACCAGTGACTTTAGCGGGGGGGCAGTGGATACGCAGTATTTT. As protein: CATSDFSGGAVDTQYF.